The clone carrying this T cell receptor beta chain was detected a few times. Its cognate antigen is unknown. The entry originates in a study of T cell repertoires in cytomegalovirus infection. Across the study: CMV infection plus the matching HLA type was flagged by public TCR beta signatures. General study findings and limits: CMV-specific TCR beta clonotypes restricted by HLA-C dominated the ex vivo response.

In TCRdb, the reads were re-called with MiXCR into one record per CDR3 protein. The profile shows about 260,000 distinct CDR3 sequences, approximately 14% of them singletons. Germline V gene data show CDR1 as DFQATT and CDR2 as SNEGSKA (reference sequence). This CDR3 is 16 amino acids long. The V gene lost 0 bases and the J gene lost 5 bases, with 19 bases spanning the gap. This clonotype was obtained from a human donor in good health (CMV status not recorded). Some clones in this sample may be carry-over from other donors' samples. The V call is TRBV20-1, the J call TRBJ2-5; possibly TRBD2 for D (5 bases). The sequencing sample was made of PBMCs. CDR3 protein: CSARDPRASNRETQYF. CDR3 nucleotides: TGCAGTGCTAGAGATCCCCGAGCTAGCAATAGGGAGACCCAGTACTTC.